The sequence of this T cell receptor (beta chain) was determined in a study of regulatory T cells in long-lasting Graves disease. Time point here: newly diagnosed GD, antithyroid drugs for less than 3 months. Extracted RNA from PBMCs served as the source of the TCR library. CDR3 length: 15 amino acids. CDR1 is MNHNS, CDR2 SASEGT, per germline. V dropped 1 base and J dropped 6; count of bases not matched to a gene: 4. In building TCR beta libraries, iRepertoire HTBI primers were used together with Arm-PCR of CDR3 regions. TCRdb used MiXCR to reprocess the multiplex PCR reads, holding one entry per CDR3 protein. Of 350,000 to 400,000 distinct CDR3 sequences in the sample, around 15% were seen once. This sample also belongs to another study, concerning T cells in Graves' hyperthyroidism and ophthalmopathy. As that study records: The HTBI primer set served for first-round RT-PCR of the TCR CDR3. Most clonotypes expanded in the thyroid (above 0.001) were also present in blood. Ophthalmopathy and stable hyperthyroidism were separated by a 13 V-J model.

The chain has TRBV6-1 and TRBJ1-5, with TRBD1 identical over 9 bases. The TCR comes from a young woman with Graves disease. The sequencing used peripheral blood mononuclear cells (PBMCs), collected at new diagnosis, from a patient treated with antithyroid drugs. The CDR3 DNA follows: TGTGCCAGCAGTGAAGGACAGGGGGGGGGTCAGCCCCAGCATTTT. It yields the protein CASSEGQGGGQPQHF.